This TCR beta chain was identified in a study of human T cells and chemical hapten exposure. Study-wide results and caveats: Against controls, expanded TCRs gave rise to significantly more large CDR3 similarity clusters. Healthy individuals' immune responses may differ from those of donors, who had alopecia.

MiXCR, run by TCRdb on the RACE reads, gives a single entry per CDR3 protein. The sample yields 130,000 or so distinct CDR3 sequences, 10% to 12% seen once. A remark on this clonotype: What it binds is not known.

The time point denotes: patch test 3, about 24 weeks after DPC sensitization. Specified treatment: therapeutic diphenylcyclopropenone sensitization with weekly scalp DPC. Each donor was an alopecia patient between 18 and 70 years of age who qualified for DPC. The clonotype comes from a woman in her 50s with alopecia areata. Some clones in this sample may be carry-over from other donors' samples. The sequenced sample was whole blood, obtained in connection with sensitization to the hapten diphenylcyclopropenone (DPC).

DNA for the CDR3: TGTGCCAGCAGTTTGACAGGACATGCGGGAGCCCAGCATTTT. As protein: CASSLTGHAGAQHF. This chain links TRBV27 with TRBJ1-5; D is possibly TRBD1 (6 bases). Germline CDR1 reads MNHEY; CDR2 reads SMNVEV (reference sequence). The CDR3 has 14 amino acids. V lost 3 bases, J lost 11 bases, and 17 bases lay in between.